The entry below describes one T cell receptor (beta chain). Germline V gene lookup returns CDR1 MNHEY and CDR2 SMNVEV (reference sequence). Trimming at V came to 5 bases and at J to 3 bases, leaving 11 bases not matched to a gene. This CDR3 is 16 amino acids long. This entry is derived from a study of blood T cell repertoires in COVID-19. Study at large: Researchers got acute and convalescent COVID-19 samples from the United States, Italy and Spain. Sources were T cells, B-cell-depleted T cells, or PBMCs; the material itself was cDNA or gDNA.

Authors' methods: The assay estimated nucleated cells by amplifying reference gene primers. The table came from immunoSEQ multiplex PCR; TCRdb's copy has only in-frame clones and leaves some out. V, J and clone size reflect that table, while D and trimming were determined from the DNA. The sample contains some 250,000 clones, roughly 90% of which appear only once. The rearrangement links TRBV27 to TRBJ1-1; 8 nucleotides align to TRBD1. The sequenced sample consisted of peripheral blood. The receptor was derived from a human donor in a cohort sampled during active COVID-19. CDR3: CASSNAGGLVDTEAFF. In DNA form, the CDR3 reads TGTGCCAGCAGTAACGCAGGGGGCTTGGTGGACACTGAAGCTTTCTTT.